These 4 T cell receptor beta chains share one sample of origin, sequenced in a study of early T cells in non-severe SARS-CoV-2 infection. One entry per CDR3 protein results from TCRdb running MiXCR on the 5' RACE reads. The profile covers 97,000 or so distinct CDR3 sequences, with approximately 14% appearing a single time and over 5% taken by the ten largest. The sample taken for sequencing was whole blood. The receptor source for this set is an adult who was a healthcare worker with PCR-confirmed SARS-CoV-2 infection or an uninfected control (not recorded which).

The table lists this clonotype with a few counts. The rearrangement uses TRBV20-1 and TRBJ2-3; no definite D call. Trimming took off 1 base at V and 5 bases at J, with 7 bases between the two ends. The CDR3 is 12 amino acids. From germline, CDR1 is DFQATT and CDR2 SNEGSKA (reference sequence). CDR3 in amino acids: CSARVARDTQYF. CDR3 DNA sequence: TGCAGTGCTAGAGTAGCCCGAGATACGCAGTATTTT.

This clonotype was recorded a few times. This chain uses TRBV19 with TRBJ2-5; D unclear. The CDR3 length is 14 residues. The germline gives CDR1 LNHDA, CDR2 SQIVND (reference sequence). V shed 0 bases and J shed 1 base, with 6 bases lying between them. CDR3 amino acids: CASSIDHSQETQYF. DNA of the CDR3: TGTGCCAGTAGTATAGATCACAGCCAAGAGACCCAGTACTTC.

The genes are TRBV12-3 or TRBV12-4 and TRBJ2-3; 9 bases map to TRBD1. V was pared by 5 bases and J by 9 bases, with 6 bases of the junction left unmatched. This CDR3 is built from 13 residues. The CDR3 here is CASSTRDRATQYF. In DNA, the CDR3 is TGTGCCAGCAGTACCCGGGACAGGGCAACGCAGTATTTT.

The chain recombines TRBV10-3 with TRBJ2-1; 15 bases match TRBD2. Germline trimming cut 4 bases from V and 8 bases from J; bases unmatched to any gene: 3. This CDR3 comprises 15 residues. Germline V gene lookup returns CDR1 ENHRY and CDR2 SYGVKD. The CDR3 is CAISGTSGRVDEQFF. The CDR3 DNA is TGTGCCATCAGTGGGACTAGCGGGAGGGTCGATGAGCAGTTCTTC.